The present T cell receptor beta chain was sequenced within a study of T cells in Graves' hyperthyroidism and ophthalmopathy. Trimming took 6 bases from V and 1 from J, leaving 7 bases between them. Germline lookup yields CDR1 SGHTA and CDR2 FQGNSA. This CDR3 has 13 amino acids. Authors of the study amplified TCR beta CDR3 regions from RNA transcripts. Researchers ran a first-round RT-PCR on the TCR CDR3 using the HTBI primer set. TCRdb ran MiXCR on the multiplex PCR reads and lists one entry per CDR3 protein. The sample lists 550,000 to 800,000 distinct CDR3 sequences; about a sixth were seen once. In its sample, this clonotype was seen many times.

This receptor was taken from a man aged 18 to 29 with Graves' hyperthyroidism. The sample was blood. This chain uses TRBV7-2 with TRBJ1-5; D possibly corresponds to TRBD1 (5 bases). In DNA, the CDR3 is TGTGCCAGCAGTCGACAGAGCAATCAGCCCCAGCATTTT. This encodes CASSRQSNQPQHF. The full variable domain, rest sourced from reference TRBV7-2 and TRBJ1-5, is GAGVSQSPSNKVTEKGKDVELRCDPISGHTALYWYRQSLGQGLEFLIYFQGNSAPDKSGLPSDRFSAERTGGSVSTLTIQRTQQEDSAVYLCASSRQSNQPQHFGDGTRLSIL.